These 7 T cell receptor beta chains share one sample of origin, sequenced in a study of T cells after yellow fever vaccination. TCRdb reprocessed the 5' RACE reads with MiXCR, giving one entry per CDR3 protein. Here the sample spans some 390,000 distinct CDR3 sequences, about 6.2% being singletons. The sequencing here drew on PBMCs, taken 5 days after the yellow fever booster vaccination. The source is a young man who received the YFV17D yellow fever vaccine.

This clonotype was observed many times. V is TRBV10-1 and J is TRBJ1-5; no clear D. Per the germline V gene, CDR1 is WNHNN and CDR2 is SYGVQD (reference sequence). The CDR3 covers 12 residues. Trimming took 3 bases from V and 5 from J, leaving 5 bases between them. In nucleotides, the CDR3 is TGCGCCAGCAGTGACAACTATCAGCCCCAGCATTTT. Its translation: CASSDNYQPQHF.

This chain links TRBV5-4 with TRBJ2-7, with D unclear. Looked up from germline, CDR1 is SGHNT and CDR2 is YYREEE (reference sequence). Trimming removed 3 bases at V and 5 bases at J, with 18 bases between. CDR3 length: 15 residues. The CDR3 bases are TGTGCCAGCAGCTCGCGGACGGGCGTCTCGAACGAGCAGTACTTC. Its translation: CASSSRTGVSNEQYF.

Ten or more counts support this clonotype. The chain joins TRBV12-3 or TRBV12-4 to TRBJ2-1, with D perhaps matching TRBD2 (6 bases). The CDR3 contains 15 residues. Trimming shortened V by 6 bases and J by 0 bases, and 12 bases separated the two germline ends. In nucleotides, the CDR3 is TGTGCCAGCAGCGGGGGTGGGAGCTCCTACAATGAGCAGTTCTTC. Its translation: CASSGGGSSYNEQFF.

This clonotype was seen ten or more times. This sequence joins TRBV20-1 and TRBJ2-7; tentative D call: TRBD1 (7 bases). There are 14 residues in the CDR3. The germline V and J ends were trimmed by 6 bases and 4 bases, with 19 bases remaining between them. The germline gives CDR1 DFQATT, CDR2 SNEGSKA (reference sequence). This chain's CDR3 is CSARGTERVYEQYF. In nucleotides, the CDR3 is TGCAGTGCCCGCGGGACAGAAAGAGTATACGAGCAGTACTTC.

This clonotype was seen a handful of times. This chain uses TRBV20-1 with TRBJ2-1; TRBD2 is a possible D gene (6 bases). V gave up 3 bases and J gave up 3 bases, with 12 bases separating them. The germline CDR1 and CDR2 sequences are DFQATT and SNEGSKA (reference sequence). CDR3 length: 14 amino acids. In DNA, the CDR3 is TGCAGTGCTAGTTCGTTAGCGGTCTACAATGAGCAGTTCTTC. It codes for CSASSLAVYNEQFF.

This clonotype was picked up a small number of times. The chain employs TRBV20-1 and TRBJ2-7, with D maybe TRBD2 (5 bases). The CDR3 is 13 amino acids. Trimming pared 5 bases from V and 6 bases from J, leaving 17 bases between. The germline gives CDR1 DFQATT, CDR2 SNEGSKA (reference sequence). This CDR3 reads CSAGPAGLSEQYF. The CDR3 DNA is TGCAGTGCTGGCCCGGCGGGCCTTTCCGAGCAGTACTTC.

There are many counts of this clonotype. This chain connects TRBV5-5 to TRBJ2-1; no reliable D call. This CDR3 has 11 amino acids. Trimming took 7 bases from V and 4 from J, leaving 6 bases between them. Per the germline V gene, CDR1 is SGHKS and CDR2 is YYEKEE (reference sequence). The CDR3 spells CASFRYNEQFF. DNA of the CDR3: TGTGCCAGCTTTAGGTACAATGAGCAGTTCTTC.